This TCR beta chain was profiled in a study of T cells in Graves' hyperthyroidism and ophthalmopathy. Whole-study results and caveats: Most expanded thyroid clonotypes above 0.001 also appeared in blood.

Amplification of TCR beta CDR3 regions was performed using RNA transcripts as template. First-round RT-PCR targeting the TCR CDR3 was performed with the HTBI primer set. TCRdb processed the multiplex PCR reads anew with MiXCR; each CDR3 protein has one entry. The data show approximately 420,000 distinct CDR3 sequences, with roughly an eighth seen just once and approximately 5.3% held by the top ten. In the case of this clonotype: The antigen is unknown.

Graves' hyperthyroidism was deemed stable absent ophthalmopathy progression within 18 months. Extraction of PBMCs used roughly 9.6 ml of fresh peripheral blood. This CDR3 contains 14 residues. V gave up 3 bases and J gave up 3 bases, with 12 bases separating them. CDR1 and CDR2 (germline): SNHLY, FYNNEI. This sequence joins TRBV2 and TRBJ2-7; possible D gene TRBD1, 6 bases. The sequenced material came from blood. This TCR derives from a woman aged 18-29 years with Graves' hyperthyroidism. The CDR3 nucleotides read TGTGCCAGCAGTGAGAGGCAGGGGATCTACGAGCAGTACTTC. Amino acids: CASSERQGIYEQYF.